This T cell receptor beta chain comes out of a study of blood T cell repertoires in COVID-19. Produced via immunoSEQ multiplex PCR; TCRdb's table is partial and in-frame only. In the table there are about 150,000 clones, around 85% of which are singletons. CDR3 length: 16 residues. V lost 4 bases to trimming and J lost 0 bases, with 10 bases between them. CDR1 is LGHDT, CDR2 YNNKEL, per germline (reference sequence). The receptor comes from a woman aged 60-75 years with acute or convalescent COVID-19. The rearrangement joins TRBV3-1 (or the pseudogene TRBV3-2) to TRBJ1-6, with D perhaps TRBD1 (6 bases). Material: peripheral blood. CDR3 coding DNA: TGTGCCAGCAGCCCAGTGGACAGCTCCTATAATTCACCCCTCCACTTT. Residues: CASSPVDSSYNSPLHF.